This T cell receptor (beta chain) is from a study of cytomegalovirus exposure and HLA in healthy donors. PCR employed 60 Vbeta and 13 Jbeta primers. TCRdb's copy holds only in-frame clones and misses some; the assay was immunoSEQ multiplex PCR. Of 55,000 to 65,000 clones in the sample, around 85% were seen once. V trimming: 0 bases; J trimming: 5 bases; junction bases outside the gene matches: 10. This CDR3 has 18 residues. Germline V lookup: CDR1 MGHRA, CDR2 YSYEKL. The chain carries TRBV4-1 and TRBJ2-5; 12 nucleotides align to TRBD2. The source material was PBMCs. This TCR was recovered from a young woman in good health and CMV-seronegative. The DNA of the CDR3 is TGCGCCAGCAGCCAAGATTTAGGGCTAGCGGGAGGGCAGGAGACCCAGTACTTC. Translated, it gives CASSQDLGLAGGQETQYF.